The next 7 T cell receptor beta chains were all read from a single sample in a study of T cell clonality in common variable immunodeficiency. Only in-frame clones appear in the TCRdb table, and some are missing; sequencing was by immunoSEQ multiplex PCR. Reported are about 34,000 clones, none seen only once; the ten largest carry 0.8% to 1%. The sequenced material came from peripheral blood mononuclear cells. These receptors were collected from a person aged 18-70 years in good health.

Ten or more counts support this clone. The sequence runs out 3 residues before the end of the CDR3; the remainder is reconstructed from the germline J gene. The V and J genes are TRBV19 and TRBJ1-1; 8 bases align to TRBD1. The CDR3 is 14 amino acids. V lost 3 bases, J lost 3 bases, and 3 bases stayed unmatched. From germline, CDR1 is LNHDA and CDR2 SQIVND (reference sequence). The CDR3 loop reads CASSIDRGYTEAFF. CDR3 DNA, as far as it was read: TGTGCCAGTAGTATTGACAGGGGATACACTGAA.

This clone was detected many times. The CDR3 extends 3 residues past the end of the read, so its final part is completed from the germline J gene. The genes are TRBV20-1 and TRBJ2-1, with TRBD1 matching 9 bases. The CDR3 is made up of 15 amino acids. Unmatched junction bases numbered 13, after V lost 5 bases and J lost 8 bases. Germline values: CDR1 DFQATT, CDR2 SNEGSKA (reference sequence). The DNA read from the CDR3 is TGCAGTGCTCCACCGGGACAGGGAAGGTTGGATGAG. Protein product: CSAPPGQGRLDE. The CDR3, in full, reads CSAPPGQGRLDEQFF.

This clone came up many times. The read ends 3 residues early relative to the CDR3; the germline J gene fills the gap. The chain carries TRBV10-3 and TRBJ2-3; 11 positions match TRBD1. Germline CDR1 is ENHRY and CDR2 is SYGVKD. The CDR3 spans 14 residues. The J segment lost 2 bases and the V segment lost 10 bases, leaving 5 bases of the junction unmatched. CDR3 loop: CATRTGGATDTQYF. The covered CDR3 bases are TGTGCCACTAGGACAGGGGGCGCCACAGATACG.

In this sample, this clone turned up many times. The CDR3 here is CASSQGNSGGPNEQFF. CDR3 DNA (partial): TGTGCCAGCAGCCAAGGAAATAGCGGGGGGCCTAATGAG. This rearrangement joins TRBV14 to TRBJ2-1, with TRBD2 matching over 10 bases. The sequence runs out 3 residues before the end of the CDR3; the remainder is reconstructed from the germline J gene. Germline CDR1 reads SGHDN; CDR2 reads FVKESK. The CDR3 has 16 residues. The junction had 7 bases not matched to a gene; V was cut back by 1 base and J by 7 bases.

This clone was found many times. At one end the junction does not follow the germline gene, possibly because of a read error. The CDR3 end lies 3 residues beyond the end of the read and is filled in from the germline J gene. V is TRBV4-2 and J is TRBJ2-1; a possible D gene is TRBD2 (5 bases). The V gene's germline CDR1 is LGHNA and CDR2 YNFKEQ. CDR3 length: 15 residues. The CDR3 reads CASSQDGVTYNEQFF. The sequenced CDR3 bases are TGCGCCAGCAGCCAAGACGGGGTTACTTACAATGAG.

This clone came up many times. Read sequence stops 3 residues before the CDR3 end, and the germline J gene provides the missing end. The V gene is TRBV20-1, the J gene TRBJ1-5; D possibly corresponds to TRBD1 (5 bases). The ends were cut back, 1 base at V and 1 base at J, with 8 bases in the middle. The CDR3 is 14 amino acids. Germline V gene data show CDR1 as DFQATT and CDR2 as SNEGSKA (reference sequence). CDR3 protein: CSARAGISNQPQHF. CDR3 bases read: TGCAGTGCTAGAGCAGGGATAAGCAATCAGCCC.

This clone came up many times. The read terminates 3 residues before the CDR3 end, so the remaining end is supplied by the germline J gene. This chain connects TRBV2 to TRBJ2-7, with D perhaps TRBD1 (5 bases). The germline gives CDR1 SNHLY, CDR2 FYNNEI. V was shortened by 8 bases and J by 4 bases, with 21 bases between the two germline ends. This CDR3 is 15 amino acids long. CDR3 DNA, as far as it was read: TGTGCCAGCGTCGGGCTGAAACAGGTTAGGTACGAG. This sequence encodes CASVGLKQVRYE. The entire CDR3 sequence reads CASVGLKQVRYEQYF.